This TCR beta chain was observed in a study of T cells after yellow fever vaccination. Study-wide results and caveats: Most clones from primary vaccination resurfaced after the booster (around 97% CD4, 88% CD8). Any FACS-sorted repertoire could hold abundant clonotypes that contaminate it from the bulk population. A weaker secondary response peaked on day 5, the primary on day 15.

TCR cDNA was made by 5'RACE template switching, adding a universal primer site and UMIs. TCRdb called the 5' RACE reads again in MiXCR, with one record for every CDR3 protein. The table shows tens of thousands of distinct CDR3 sequences, with around 6.5% occurring only once. To note about this clonotype: The antigen is undetermined.

V shed 5 bases, J shed 5 bases, and the junction held 5 bases outside the gene matches. The CDR3 spans 14 residues. Per the germline V gene, CDR1 is SGHVS and CDR2 is FNYEAQ. This chain links TRBV7-6 with TRBJ2-5, with TRBD2 matching over 10 bases. The sample in question was CD8+ T cells sorted from PBMCs, obtained more than 4 days after the first yellow fever vaccination. The receptor's source is a man aged 18-30 years who received the YFV17D yellow fever vaccine. Here the CDR3 reads CASSILAGAETQYF. The CDR3 DNA is TGTGCCAGCAGCATTCTAGCGGGGGCGGAGACCCAGTACTTC.